The T cell receptor beta chain under discussion was sequenced for a study of T cells in Graves' hyperthyroidism and ophthalmopathy. This clonotype was seen a handful of times. V was trimmed by 6 bases and J by 7 bases, leaving 15 bases between them. Germline loops: CDR1 SEHNR, CDR2 FQNEAQ (reference sequence). The CDR3 contains 13 residues. The investigators amplified TCR beta CDR3 regions from RNA transcripts. First-round RT-PCR with HTBI primers amplified the TCR CDR3 region. TCRdb redid the calling of the multiplex PCR reads with MiXCR, one entry per CDR3 protein. Here the sample spans around 690,000 distinct CDR3 sequences, roughly 17% being singletons.

This chain joins TRBV7-9 and TRBJ1-1, with D maybe TRBD1 (6 bases). The specimen sequenced was blood. This sequence originates from a man aged 50-60 years with Graves' hyperthyroidism. CDR3 protein: CASSIPGQLEAFF. The DNA for the CDR3 is TGTGCCAGCAGTATACCGGGACAACTTGAAGCTTTCTTT. The variable domain in full, with the rest retrieved from reference TRBV7-9 and TRBJ1-1, is DTGVSQNPRHKITKRGQNVTFRCDPISEHNRLYWYRQTLGQGPEFLTYFQNEAQLEKSRLLSDRFSAERPKGSFSTLEIQRTEQGDSAMYLCASSIPGQLEAFFGQGTRLTVV.